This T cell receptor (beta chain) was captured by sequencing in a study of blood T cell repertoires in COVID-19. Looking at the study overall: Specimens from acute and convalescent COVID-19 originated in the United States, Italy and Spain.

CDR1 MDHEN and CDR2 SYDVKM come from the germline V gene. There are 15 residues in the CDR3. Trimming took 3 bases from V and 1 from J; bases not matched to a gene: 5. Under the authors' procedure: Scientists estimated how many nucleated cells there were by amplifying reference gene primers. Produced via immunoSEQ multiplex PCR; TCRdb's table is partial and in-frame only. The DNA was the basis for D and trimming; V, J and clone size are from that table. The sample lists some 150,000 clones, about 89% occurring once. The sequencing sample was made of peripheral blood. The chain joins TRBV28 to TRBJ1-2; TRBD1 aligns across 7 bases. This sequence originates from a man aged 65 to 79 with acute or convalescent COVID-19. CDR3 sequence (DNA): TGTGCCAGCAGTTTCTGGGGACAGAGTAACTATGGCTACACCTTC. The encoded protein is CASSFWGQSNYGYTF.